The entry that follows covers one TCR beta chain sequence. This clone showed up just a few times. Its antigen specificity is not known. Per-base qualities were not stored, and no clone one base away is much larger. These data originate in a study of CD8+ T cells in alopecia areata (dated by TCRdb to 2016 to 2019). A note on the overall study: Treated patients were enrolled in an open-label pilot trial of oral tofacitinib, 5 to 10 mg twice daily, for moderate-to-severe alopecia areata. Amplification of TCRbeta CDR3 regions was done by immunoSEQ multiplex PCR using 35 Vbeta forward primers and 13 Jbeta reverse primers. Biopsies were taken from tofacitinib-treated patients at baseline and again at 4 and 24 weeks into treatment, and several of those patients also had a later scalp biopsy. Tofacitinib was administered for 6 to 18 months, and 6 months of follow-up off drug were then conducted to assess delayed response and recurrence. Scalp tissue and sorted CD4+ and CD8+ peripheral blood T cells from patchy and totalis/universalis alopecia areata patients and from healthy controls were covered by human TCRbeta sequencing. In both human patients and the C3H/HeJ mouse model, the study applied high-throughput TCRbeta sequencing to look at T cell clonal expansion in alopecia areata. RNA was obtained with the PAXgene miRNA kit for fixed scalp, the miRNeasy kit for PBMCs, and the RNeasy kit for mouse skin. Clonality in the scalp was compared among normal scalp (n=4), patchy alopecia areata scalp (n=8), and alopecia totalis/universalis scalp (n=8).

The germline V gene gives CDR1 as SGHDN and CDR2 as FVKESK. From its cysteine to its phenylalanine, the CDR3 spans 11 amino acids. Of the read, only the CDR3 DNA is kept; its 33 bases are in frame from base 1. Deletion took 0 bases off V and 10 bases off J, with a span of 6 bases between the germline ends. Study-wide findings and limitations: Compared with mice, TCR sequences shared between patients were less clear, possibly partly because of HLA diversity across the patient population. Compared with normal scalp, lesional scalp had higher clonality and more expanded CD8+ clones, particularly in alopecia totalis/universalis, a pattern that suggests antigenic drive. Unlike mouse skin, where gammadelta T cells dominate, normal human skin contains resident alphabeta T cells that get sequenced too, which complicates analysis of the scalp TCR repertoire.

The library was obtained by the immunoSEQ multiplex PCR assay. For TCR sequencing, RNA was extracted from every sample and reverse transcribed into cDNA to serve as template. SuperScript III was used to make first-strand cDNA, primed with a 2:1 mix of oligo-dT and random hexamers. A synthetic immune receptor repertoire was used to assess amplification bias, and residual bias was removed computationally. In the original analysis: Raw reads were preprocessed to remove errors, and CDR3 was defined according to IMGT conventions as the region from the conserved cysteine to phenylalanine. Clonality was computed as 1 minus the Shannon entropy, with the entropy normalized by log2 of the number of productive unique TCRs. Whether each scalp clone was CD4 or CD8 was inferred by checking scalp TCRbeta sequences against the CD4 and CD8 repertoires from sorted blood. TCRdb took over this immuneACCESS table, retaining in-frame rearrangements with V and J assigned. Such tables are incomplete; in checked studies, under half of the missing clones stem from an unresolved V gene, and the remainder is unexplained. That table supplies the V and J calls and clone size; D and trimming were determined from the DNA. This sample comprises 150,000 to 200,000 clones, 59% of them detected only once. The top ten hold 14% to 15% of the sample.

The time point label for this specimen denotes: baseline before oral tofacitinib. Lesional scalp punch biopsies and peripheral blood were obtained from alopecia areata patients. PBMCs were isolated by density centrifugation and stained for CD3, CD4 and CD8, after which CD4+ and CD8+ T cells were sorted on a FACSAria. The sequence joins TRBV14 to TRBJ1-2; confidence is insufficient to name the D gene. Sequenced here: CD4+ T cells sorted from blood, sampled at week 0. The sequence came from a human donor with alopecia areata. The base sequence is TGTGCCAGCAGCCAAGACACAAACTACACCTTC. Its translation is CASSQDTNYTF.